This entry lists 20 T cell receptor beta chains sequenced from one sample in a study of T-cell reconstitution after alpha-beta-depleted transplantation in children. Unique molecular identifiers were used in preparing the TCRbeta library. TCRdb processed the PCR reads anew with MiXCR; each CDR3 protein has one entry. The data show some 530,000 distinct CDR3 sequences, roughly an eighth seen once. The sequenced sample was PBMCs from the stem cell graft donor, obtained from the stem cell graft. Source of these receptors: a human donor who donated a stem cell graft to a child with combined immunodeficiency.

This clonotype has a handful of counts. This chain uses TRBV2 with TRBJ2-3; maybe TRBD2 (5 bases). The CDR3 totals 14 residues. Trimming removed 3 bases from V and 3 bases from J, with 10 bases in between. Per germline, CDR1 SNHLY and CDR2 FYNNEI. The CDR3 DNA is TGTGCCAGCAGTGAGGGCCGGGGAACAGATACGCAGTATTTT. Translating it yields CASSEGRGTDTQYF. Full variable domain (rest looked up from reference TRBV2 and TRBJ2-3): EPEVTQTPSHQVTQMGQEVILRCVPISNHLYFYWYRQILGQKVEFLVSFYNNEISEKSEIFDDQFSVERPDGSNFTLKIRSTKLEDSAMYFCASSEGRGTDTQYFGPGTRLTVL.

The chain has TRBV13 and TRBJ2-1; 16 bases line up with TRBD2. Germline lookup yields CDR1 PRHDT and CDR2 FYEKMQ (reference sequence). V lost 4 bases, J lost 2 bases, and 5 bases stayed unmatched. The CDR3 runs to 18 residues. The CDR3 coding sequence is TGTGCCAGCAGCTCGAGGGGGACTAGCGGGAGGGCCTACAATGAGCAGTTCTTC. It encodes CASSSRGTSGRAYNEQFF.

A remark on this clonotype: It may be a read error: a sequence one base away is much more abundant. DNA for the CDR3: TGTGCCAGCAGTTACCACCCGAACACTGAAGCTTTCTTT. This gives the protein CASSYHPNTEAFF. V gene TRBV6-2 or TRBV6-3 combines with J gene TRBJ1-1; D gene ambiguous. CDR1 is MNHEY, CDR2 SVGEGT, per germline. This CDR3 has 13 amino acids. Trimming removed 2 bases at V and 1 base at J, with 5 bases between.

This clonotype was detected a few times. V is TRBV12-3 or TRBV12-4 and J is TRBJ2-1, with 8 positions matching TRBD2. V lost 8 bases to trimming and J lost 8 bases; unmatched junction nucleotides: 8. The CDR3 is made up of 13 amino acids. CDR3 nucleotide sequence: TGTGCCAGCCGCCTGGGACTAGTTTATGAGCAGTTCTTC. Encoded protein: CASRLGLVYEQFF.

This clonotype came up a few times. The V call is TRBV29-1, the J call TRBJ2-5, with 9 positions matching TRBD1. V shed 7 bases, J shed 5 bases, and the junction held 11 bases outside the gene matches. The CDR3 has 14 amino acids. Germline assignment: CDR1 SQVTM and CDR2 ANQGSEA. Here the CDR3 reads CSARDRVRFETQYF. The CDR3, as DNA: TGCAGCGCACGGGACAGGGTTCGATTCGAGACCCAGTACTTC.

This clonotype was detected many times. The J gene is TRBJ2-7, the V gene TRBV2; TRBD2 matches at 8 bases. Per the germline V gene, CDR1 is SNHLY and CDR2 is FYNNEI. The CDR3 sequence is 13 residues long. The J segment lost 9 bases and the V segment lost 10 bases, leaving 14 bases of the junction unmatched. This chain's CDR3 is CATRWGLEGWQYF. Here the CDR3 DNA reads TGTGCCACCCGGTGGGGACTAGAAGGCTGGCAGTACTTC.

In this sample, this clonotype turned up many times. This rearrangement joins TRBV7-9 to TRBJ2-1, with D maybe TRBD1 (5 bases). Germline values: CDR1 SEHNR, CDR2 FQNEAQ (reference sequence). The CDR3 loop spans 14 amino acids. With 4 bases removed from V and 4 bases from J, the gap between germline ends came to 11 bases. CDR3 DNA: TGTGCCAGCAGCTGGAAGGGGCAGTACAATGAGCAGTTCTTC. Translating it yields CASSWKGQYNEQFF.

With regard to this clonotype: This could be a read error, since a much larger clone is one nucleotide away. V usage is TRBV28 and J usage is TRBJ2-2; 9 positions agree with TRBD1. This CDR3 comprises 15 residues. V dropped 7 bases and J dropped 3; count of bases not matched to a gene: 6. Germline V gives CDR1 MDHEN, CDR2 SYDVKM. The CDR3: CASKRGDRDTGELFF. The CDR3 DNA sequence: TGTGCCAGCAAGCGAGGGGACAGGGACACCGGGGAGCTGTTTTTT.

V is TRBV6-1 and J is TRBJ2-3; possibly TRBD2 for D (5 bases). CDR1 and CDR2 (germline): MNHNS, SASEGT. CDR3 length equals 14 residues. Trimming pared 7 bases from V and 0 bases from J, leaving 11 bases between. In DNA form, the CDR3 reads TGTGCCAGCAACGAGGAGGTTAGCACAGATACGCAGTATTTT. Translating it yields CASNEEVSTDTQYF.

This clonotype was picked up a small number of times. The J gene is TRBJ1-1, the V gene TRBV4-1; no reliable D call. The ends were cut back, 0 bases at V and 6 bases at J, with 17 bases in the middle. In germline, CDR1 is MGHRA, CDR2 YSYEKL. CDR3 size: 16 residues. The CDR3 loop is CASSQEWRAFGPEAFF. In nucleotides, the CDR3 is TGCGCCAGCAGCCAAGAGTGGCGGGCGTTCGGCCCTGAAGCTTTCTTT.

This clonotype was counted between two and nine times. CDR3 DNA sequence: TGTGCCAGCAGTACCCTTGGAGGTGCCTCGATTAACTACGAGCAGTACTTC. It codes for CASSTLGGASINYEQYF. The chain joins TRBV28 to TRBJ2-7; D may be TRBD2 (5 bases). From germline, CDR1 is MDHEN and CDR2 SYDVKM. The CDR3 sequence is 17 residues long. With 5 bases removed from V and 3 bases from J, the gap between germline ends came to 23 bases.

This clonotype was counted many times. This chain links TRBV12-3 or TRBV12-4 with TRBJ2-7; TRBD2 matches 13 bases. This CDR3 comprises 14 residues. V shed 3 bases, J shed 5 bases, and the junction held 1 base outside the gene matches. CDR3: CASSFGTSGNEQYF. CDR3 DNA sequence: TGTGCCAGCAGTTTCGGGACTAGCGGGAACGAGCAGTACTTC.

The chain recombines TRBV20-1 with TRBJ2-3; TRBD2 matches 9 bases. Germline-derived CDR1 and CDR2 are DFQATT and SNEGSKA (reference sequence). The CDR3 consists of 16 residues. J lost 2 bases, V lost 3 bases, and 9 bases had no gene match. The CDR3 nucleotides are TGCAGTGCTAGCAGGCTAGCGGGGACACTCACAGATACGCAGTATTTT. As protein: CSASRLAGTLTDTQYF.

The chain couples TRBV28 to TRBJ2-7; maybe TRBD1 (6 bases). In germline, CDR1 is MDHEN, CDR2 SYDVKM. CDR3 length equals 14 residues. Trimming stripped 3 bases from V and 6 bases from J, with 15 bases between. The CDR3 loop reads CASSFGQGPPEQYF. DNA of the CDR3: TGTGCCAGCAGTTTTGGGCAGGGGCCCCCCGAGCAGTACTTC. The whole variable domain, filled in from reference TRBV28 and TRBJ2-7, reads DVKVTQSSRYLVKRTGEKVFLECVQDMDHENMFWYRQDPGLGLRLIYFSYDVKMKEKGDIPEGYSVSREKKERFSLILESASTNQTSMYLCASSFGQGPPEQYFGPGTRLTVT.

Many counts were recorded for this clonotype. DNA of the CDR3: TGTGCCAGCAGTCGACAGGGCTTTAATGAGCAGTTCTTC. Amino acids: CASSRQGFNEQFF. The V and J genes are TRBV12-3 or TRBV12-4 and TRBJ2-1; 7 bases align to TRBD1. Germline trimming cut 5 bases from V and 7 bases from J; bases unmatched to any gene: 5. The CDR3 totals 13 residues.

The rearrangement joins TRBV18 to TRBJ2-1, with D maybe TRBD2 (6 bases). Germline-derived CDR1 and CDR2 are KGHSH and LQKENI. Trimming took off 3 bases at V and 1 base at J, with 13 bases between the two ends. The CDR3 has 16 residues. The CDR3 coding sequence is TGTGCCAGCTCACCTCAAAGCGGGCCGTCCTACAATGAGCAGTTCTTC. It yields the protein CASSPQSGPSYNEQFF.

This rearrangement joins TRBV4-2 to TRBJ2-1, with 8 bases fitting TRBD2. V gave up 5 bases and J gave up 4 bases; unmatched junction bases: 10. Germline-derived CDR1 and CDR2 are LGHNA and YNFKEQ. This CDR3 comprises 16 residues. In DNA, the CDR3 is TGTGCCAGCAGCTGGGGACGGGGGGGCGTATACAATGAGCAGTTCTTC. The encoded protein is CASSWGRGGVYNEQFF.

This clonotype appeared many times. V and J are TRBV7-2 and TRBJ2-3; 9 nucleotides agree with TRBD1. The germline V gene encodes CDR1 SGHTA and CDR2 FQGNSA. J lost 2 bases, V lost 2 bases, and 8 bases had no gene match. The CDR3 runs 17 residues. The CDR3 is CASSLFRQGVVTDTQYF. CDR3 bases: TGTGCCAGCAGCTTATTCCGACAGGGGGTGGTCACAGATACGCAGTATTTT.

The rearrangement uses TRBV19 and TRBJ2-2, with D hard to call. The CDR3 has 13 residues. Trimming cost V 3 bases and J 1 base, with 3 bases left between them. Germline CDR1 and CDR2: LNHDA and SQIVND (reference sequence). CDR3 region: CASSIGNTGELFF. The CDR3 region has the DNA TGTGCCAGTAGTATTGGGAACACCGGGGAGCTGTTTTTT.

This clonotype was counted a few times. The gene calls are TRBV27 and TRBJ2-1, with a tentative D call TRBD1 (6 bases). CDR3 length equals 15 residues. CDR1 is MNHEY, CDR2 SMNVEV, per germline (reference sequence). Trimming shortened V by 2 bases and J by 6 bases, and 14 bases separated the two germline ends. The CDR3 reads CASSLRQGLPNEQFF. In DNA, the CDR3 is TGTGCCAGCAGTTTAAGGCAGGGGCTTCCCAATGAGCAGTTCTTC.